This T cell receptor beta chain was captured by sequencing in a study of blood T cell repertoires in COVID-19. Study-level information: Samples taken during acute and convalescent COVID-19 were collected in the United States, Italy and Spain. PBMCs, B-cell-depleted T cells, or T cells provided the cDNA or gDNA that made up the material.

The CDR3 is 11 amino acids. V was pared by 8 bases and J by 5 bases, with 9 bases between. From germline, CDR1 is LNHDA and CDR2 SQIVND (reference sequence). As handled by the study authors: Amplification of reference gene primers was used by the study to estimate nucleated cell counts. Generated by immunoSEQ multiplex PCR, the TCRdb table keeps only in-frame clones and is missing some. The D gene and trimming were derived from the DNA, and the V and J assignments and clone size from that table. In the table there are about 180,000 clones, 65% to 85% of which are singletons. The sample consisted of peripheral blood. The chain couples TRBV19 to TRBJ1-2; D is possibly TRBD1 (5 bases). The origin of this receptor is a woman aged 60-70 years with acute or convalescent COVID-19. CDR3 residues: CASGDFYGYTF. The CDR3 DNA follows: TGTGCCAGTGGGGACTTTTATGGCTACACCTTC.